The following is a T cell receptor (beta chain) sequence with its context. Its antigen remains unidentified. Per-base qualities were not stored, and no clone one base away is much larger. The library relied on the immunoSEQ multiplex PCR assay. Deep sequencing of rearranged TCR beta loci, alongside multiparametric flow cytometry, was used to profile T cell repertoires. Held by TCRdb, this immuneACCESS table contains in-frame sequences only and omits some clones. Under half of the omission traces to an unresolved V gene where checked; the cause of the rest is unknown. Within this sample are 50,000 to 65,000 clones, with about nine tenths of them counted one time only. Of the sample, roughly 13% falls within the top ten clones. The data were obtained in a study of lymphopenia after photon versus proton radiotherapy (dated by TCRdb to between 2019 and 2020). For the study in its entirety: The study compared the immunological effects of photon versus proton radiation therapy in patients with gastrointestinal tumors who developed high-grade lymphopenia. The cohort comprised 20 to 25 patients with gastrointestinal tumors who received either photon or proton therapy and then developed lymphopenia. The study aimed to characterize how the two radiation modalities differ in their impact on the immune system. General study outcomes and caveats: During treatment, patients who received photon therapy lost naive T cells and TCR diversity and gained effector/memory populations, whereas patients who received proton therapy remained relatively stable. The survival association was assessed only in patients who died, and the authors presented better survival with proton therapy as a possibility rather than a demonstrated result. Across the cohort, among patients who died, a greater drop in TCR diversity after the nadir was inversely correlated with overall survival time. After the lymphocyte count nadir, photon-treated repertoires showed oligoclonal expansion, especially of CD8+ Temra cells, which drove the drop in diversity.

The germline V end is reduced by 1 base and the J end by 6 bases; junction bases left unmatched: 3. The germline V gene sets CDR1 to SGHAT and CDR2 to FQNNGV. From cysteine to phenylalanine, the CDR3 is 15 amino acids long. Of all the DNA, just the CDR3 is kept, 45 bases in frame from base 1. This TCR came from a man aged 80 or over with esophageal cancer. The material sequenced was peripheral blood, taken from a patient treated with proton-based radiotherapy. The rearrangement joined TRBV11-2 to TRBJ2-1, with 10 middle bases fitting TRBD2. The CDR3 region has the sequence CASSLGSGRTNEQFF. The nucleotide sequence is given as TGTGCCAGCAGCTTAGGTAGCGGGAGGACCAATGAGCAGTTCTTC.